One sample yielded the 20 T cell receptor beta chains listed below, sequenced in a study of long-term antiretroviral therapy in people with HIV. Run at survey level, the immunoSEQ assay was version v3.0. Some clones are missing from TCRdb's copy, which holds only in-frame ones; the method was immunoSEQ multiplex PCR. The sample records 15,000 to 20,000 clones, more than 80% being singletons. This specimen was unsorted PBMCs, taken 4.2 years after starting antiretroviral therapy. The receptor source for this set is a man aged 50-59 years with HIV.

The CDR3 nucleotides are TGTGCCAGCAGCTTAGATGTGAGCGGACACTACAATGAGCAGTTCTTC. It translates to CASSLDVSGHYNEQFF. V and J are TRBV11-2 and TRBJ2-1, with D perhaps TRBD1 or TRBD2 (5 bases each). Germline V CDR1 and CDR2: SGHAT, FQNNGV. V lost 0 bases, J lost 3 bases, and 12 bases lay in between. The CDR3 has 16 residues.

This sequence joins TRBV9 and TRBJ2-2; 7 nucleotides align to TRBD2. V shed 0 bases and J 5 bases; nucleotides not matched to a gene: 7. The length of the CDR3 is 16 residues. Germline-derived CDR1 and CDR2 are SGDLS and YYNGEE. CDR3: CASSVGGLGATGELFF. CDR3 nucleotides: TGTGCCAGCAGCGTAGGAGGACTAGGGGCGACCGGGGAGCTGTTTTTT.

V usage is TRBV6-6 and J usage is TRBJ1-5, with 9 nucleotides matching TRBD1. Germline V gene sequence: CDR1 MNHNY, CDR2 SVGAGI (reference sequence). The CDR3 runs to 16 residues. The J segment lost 4 bases and the V segment lost 5 bases, leaving 9 bases of the junction unmatched. As DNA, the CDR3 is TGTGCCAGCAGTCTAACAGGGGGCGCTGGTAATCAGCCCCAGCATTTT. It translates to CASSLTGGAGNQPQHF.

The V and J genes are TRBV30 and TRBJ1-1; D is possibly TRBD1 (6 bases). V lost 0 bases, J lost 8 bases, and 13 bases lay in between. The CDR3 is 13 residues long. From germline, CDR1 is GTSNPN and CDR2 SVGIG (reference sequence). The chain's CDR3 is CAWSVDRFGEAFF. DNA of the CDR3: TGTGCCTGGAGTGTAGACAGGTTTGGCGAAGCTTTCTTT.

This rearrangement joins TRBV9 to TRBJ2-3; D not certain. The CDR3 contains 15 residues. Germline CDR1 is SGDLS and CDR2 is YYNGEE. The V gene lost 1 base and the J gene lost 1 base, with 10 bases spanning the gap. CDR3 DNA sequence: TGTGCCAGCAGCGTATGGGGAACTGGCACAGATACGCAGTATTTT. Residues: CASSVWGTGTDTQYF.

V and J are TRBV6-6 and TRBJ1-2; D perhaps matches TRBD1 (6 bases). Germline CDR1 reads MNHNY; CDR2 reads SVGAGI (reference sequence). The CDR3 length is 14 residues. The V and J ends lost 2 bases and 3 bases respectively, with 10 bases between them. CDR3 nucleotide sequence: TGTGCCAGCAGTTACGCAGGGGTATACTATGGCTACACCTTC. Residues: CASSYAGVYYGYTF.

DNA of the CDR3: TGTGCTAGTGGTCGCGGAGACTACGAGCAGTACTTC. This gives the protein CASGRGDYEQYF. This chain joins TRBV12-5 and TRBJ2-7; D remains unclear. The CDR3 is made up of 12 amino acids. Deletions cut 5 bases from V and 3 bases from J, with 8 bases between. The germline gives CDR1 LGHNT, CDR2 FRNRAP.

The chain recombines TRBV6-1 with TRBJ1-2; D not resolved. CDR3 length equals 13 residues. CDR1 MNHNS and CDR2 SASEGT come from the germline V gene. Trimming took 3 bases from V and 1 from J, leaving 6 bases between them. The CDR3 loop reads CASSDSNNYGYTF. The CDR3 nucleotides are TGTGCCAGCAGTGATTCCAATAACTATGGCTACACCTTC.

This clone was seen more than once but under ten times. This rearrangement joins TRBV5-1 to TRBJ2-2, with TRBD1 matching over 9 bases. Unmatched junction bases numbered 16, after V lost 2 bases and J lost 5 bases. Germline V CDR1 and CDR2: SGHRS, YFSETQ. The CDR3 loop spans 19 amino acids. CDR3 in DNA: TGCGCCAGCAGCTTATTGGTCGGACAGGGGAGGAGGGGTACCGGGGAGCTGTTTTTT. Encoded protein: CASSLLVGQGRRGTGELFF. The variable domain in full, completed from reference TRBV5-1 and TRBJ2-2, reads KAGVTQTPRYLIKTRGQQVTLSCSPISGHRSVSWYQQTPGQGLQFLFEYFSETQRNKGNFPGRFSGRQFSNSRSEMNVSTLELGDSALYLCASSLLVGQGRRGTGELFFGEGSRLTVL.

The chain combines TRBV27 with TRBJ2-4; the match to TRBD2 covers 8 bases. Germline V gives CDR1 MNHEY, CDR2 SMNVEV (reference sequence). V lost 4 bases and J lost 5; bases outside the gene matches: 7. CDR3 length: 15 residues. Here the CDR3 DNA reads TGTGCCAGCAGTTCAAATCGGGGGGGTCAAAACATTCAGTACTTC. Its protein is CASSSNRGGQNIQYF.

CDR3 bases: TGCAGCGTATTCGAACAGGGGAATGCTGGCTACACCTTC. Amino acids: CSVFEQGNAGYTF. This chain links TRBV29-1 with TRBJ1-2; 7 bases match TRBD1. The germline CDR1 and CDR2 sequences are SQVTM and ANQGSEA. Trimming took 6 bases from V and 7 from J; bases not matched to a gene: 11. The CDR3 length is 13 residues.

The chain employs TRBV6-6 and TRBJ1-2, with D perhaps TRBD1 (5 bases). Looked up from germline, CDR1 is MNHNY and CDR2 is SVGAGI (reference sequence). The CDR3 has 13 amino acids. With 1 base removed from V and 5 bases from J, the gap between germline ends came to 8 bases. CDR3 region: CASSYYGAYGYTF. In nucleotides, the CDR3 is TGTGCCAGCAGTTACTATGGGGCGTATGGCTACACCTTC.

Points on this clone: Germline and junction disagree at one end, which may indicate a read error. The rearrangement uses TRBV5-1 and TRBJ2-3; TRBD2 matches at 7 bases. CDR3 length: 16 residues. Germline V gene data show CDR1 as SGHRS and CDR2 as YFSETQ. CDR3 sequence (DNA): TGCGCCAACAGCTTCGGGGAGGGAGCTAACACAGATACGCAGTATTTT. Its protein is CANSFGEGANTDTQYF.

The chain employs TRBV19 and TRBJ2-3; D remains unclear. The CDR3 is 14 amino acids. Germline CDR1 reads LNHDA; CDR2 reads SQIVND (reference sequence). V gave up 7 bases and J gave up 1 base, with 12 bases separating them. The CDR3 DNA reads TGTGCCAGTATGCGGCAGGTTGGCACAGATACGCAGTATTTT. It translates to CASMRQVGTDTQYF.

V usage is TRBV27 and J usage is TRBJ1-2; D is unresolved. Germline CDR1 reads MNHEY; CDR2 reads SMNVEV (reference sequence). V was trimmed by 3 bases and J by 8 bases, leaving 7 bases between them. This CDR3 contains 11 residues. CDR3 in DNA: TGTGCCAGCAGTTTTGAGGGCGGCTACACCTTC. Its protein is CASSFEGGYTF.

This chain connects TRBV30 to TRBJ1-3, with 8 bases identical to TRBD1. Trimming removed 3 bases from V and 2 bases from J; junction bases left unmatched: 0. There are 13 residues in the CDR3. Per germline, CDR1 GTSNPN and CDR2 SVGIG (reference sequence). CDR3 DNA sequence: TGTGCCTGGAGACAGGGGGCTGGAAACACCATATATTTT. Translating gives CAWRQGAGNTIYF.

The chain couples TRBV10-2 to TRBJ2-2, with a tentative D call TRBD2 (6 bases). Germline V gene lookup returns CDR1 WSHSY and CDR2 SAAADI. The CDR3 totals 15 residues. Trimming removed 2 bases at V and 4 bases at J, with 11 bases between. CDR3 region: CASSERGSGTGELFF. CDR3 nucleotide sequence: TGCGCCAGCAGTGAGCGGGGGTCGGGCACCGGGGAGCTGTTTTTT.

The rearrangement joins TRBV5-1 to TRBJ2-2; TRBD1 agrees at 7 bases. The CDR3 length is 18 residues. Germline trimming cut 3 bases from V and 2 bases from J; bases unmatched to any gene: 13. Germline loops: CDR1 SGHRS, CDR2 YFSETQ. In DNA, the CDR3 is TGCGCCAGCAGCTCAATAGACCAGGGGGTCTATAACACCGGGGAGCTGTTTTTT. Its translation: CASSSIDQGVYNTGELFF.

Here the CDR3 reads CASSLSEGGASEKLFF. The DNA of the CDR3 is TGTGCCAGCAGCCTCTCGGAAGGGGGGGCGAGTGAAAAACTGTTTTTT. This chain uses TRBV7-9 with TRBJ1-4; possible D gene TRBD1, 6 bases. The CDR3 has 16 amino acids. The V and J ends lost 5 bases and 7 bases respectively, with 20 bases between them. The germline CDR1 and CDR2 sequences are SEHNR and FQNEAQ (reference sequence).

This chain uses TRBV9 with TRBJ2-3, with D possibly TRBD2 on 7 matching bases. This CDR3 is built from 15 residues. The V end lost 0 bases, the J end lost 2 bases, and 10 bases lay between the germline ends. The germline gives CDR1 SGDLS, CDR2 YYNGEE. Here the CDR3 reads CASSVAGGFTDTQYF. CDR3 DNA sequence: TGTGCCAGCAGCGTAGCGGGGGGCTTCACAGATACGCAGTATTTT.